This TCR beta chain was retrieved from a study of human T cells and chemical hapten exposure. This clonotype appeared a few times. Time point noted: pre-sensitization, week 0. Treatment: therapeutic diphenylcyclopropenone sensitization with weekly scalp DPC. TCRdb redid the calling of the RACE reads with MiXCR, one entry per CDR3 protein. The sample comprises 250,000 or so distinct CDR3 sequences, more than 6.5% of which are singletons, and about 2.5% rests with the top ten. V trimming: 3 bases; J trimming: 8 bases; junction bases outside the gene matches: 6. There are 15 residues in the CDR3. Germline V gene data show CDR1 as SGDLS and CDR2 as YYNGEE.

The sample consisted of whole blood, taken in connection with sensitization to the hapten diphenylcyclopropenone (DPC). The sequence was collected from a woman aged 40 to 55 with alopecia areata. Some clones in this sample may be carry-over from other donors' samples. The chain recombines TRBV9 with TRBJ2-1; 12 nucleotides align to TRBD1. This CDR3 reads CASSAGQGAGDEQFF. The DNA for the CDR3 is TGTGCCAGCAGCGCGGGACAGGGGGCGGGCGATGAGCAGTTCTTC.